These T cell receptor beta chains were read from a single sample in a study of blood T cell repertoires in COVID-19. Profiled with immunoSEQ multiplex PCR; TCRdb holds only in-frame clones, not every one. This table holds about 240,000 clones, approximately 80% found once. Sequencing used peripheral blood. The origin of the receptors is a woman of 80 years or more with COVID-19, enrolled during active disease. CDR3s include the opening cysteine and the closing phenylalanine or tryptophan. The D gene is left open where the match is weak. A clone size is listed for some rows: how often the clone was seen (once, few, many), or a class if it is expanded.

v_call	j_call	d_call	clone_size	cdr3_aa	cdr3_nt
TRBV28	TRBJ2-5	TRBD2	.	CASSTLLAGGGGETQYF	TGTGCCAGCAGTACCCTCCTAGCGGGAGGAGGAGGGGAGACCCAGTACTTC
TRBV29-1	TRBJ1-2	TRBD1	.	CSVPQTGTERYGYTF	TGCAGCGTTCCTCAAACCGGGACAGAACGATATGGCTACACCTTC
TRBV7-9	TRBJ2-1	TRBD1	.	CASSQGQAAYNEQFF	TGTGCCAGCAGCCAGGGACAGGCCGCCTACAATGAGCAGTTCTTC
TRBV7-3	TRBJ2-6	.	.	CASSLSSSGANVLTF	TGTGCCAGCAGCTTAAGTTCTTCTGGGGCCAACGTCCTGACTTTC
TRBV14	TRBJ1-3	.	.	CASSQVRSTAPGYSGNTIYF	TGTGCCAGCAGCCAAGTTAGATCCACCGCCCCAGGCTACTCTGGAAACACCATATATTTT
TRBV7-9	TRBJ1-1	.	.	CASSLGDTVGAFF	TGTGCCAGCAGCTTAGGGGACACCGTGGGGGCTTTCTTT
TRBV5-4	TRBJ2-1	.	.	CASSLERFWAEQFF	TGTGCCAGCAGCTTGGAACGGTTTTGGGCGGAGCAGTTCTTC
TRBV3-1/TRBV3-2	TRBJ2-7	.	.	CASSLQSYSYEQYF	TGTGCCAGCAGCCTACAGAGCTATTCCTACGAGCAGTACTTC
TRBV11-2	TRBJ2-7	TRBD2	.	CASSLDRRGGIDEQYF	TGTGCCAGCAGCTTAGATAGGCGGGGGGGCATCGACGAGCAGTACTTC
TRBV29-1	TRBJ2-3	TRBD1	.	CSVGMGQSTDTQYF	TGCAGCGTTGGAATGGGACAGAGCACAGATACGCAGTATTTT
TRBV11-2	TRBJ1-1	.	.	CASSSQYWGGFF	TGTGCCAGCAGCTCGCAATATTGGGGGGGTTTCTTT
TRBV3-1/TRBV3-2	TRBJ1-1	.	.	CASSSRGAYTEAFF	TGTGCCAGCAGCTCACGGGGGGCCTACACTGAAGCTTTCTTT
TRBV11-1	TRBJ2-1	.	.	CATRDNYNEQFF	TGTGCCACCCGGGACAACTACAATGAGCAGTTCTTC
TRBV30	TRBJ2-5	TRBD1	.	CAWSKGGTRETQYF	TGTGCCTGGAGTAAAGGGGGCACGAGGGAGACCCAGTACTTC
TRBV6-5	TRBJ1-1	.	.	CASSYDSGTEAFF	TGTGCCAGCAGTTACGACAGTGGGACTGAAGCTTTCTTT
TRBV3-1/TRBV3-2	TRBJ1-5	.	.	CASSRQFNQPQHF	TGTGCCAGCAGCCGACAGTTCAATCAGCCCCAGCATTTT
TRBV6-5	TRBJ1-5	.	once	CASRSGTLGNQPQHF	TGTGCCAGCAGGAGCGGGACTTTGGGCAATCAGCCCCAGCATTTT
TRBV3-1/TRBV3-2	TRBJ1-5	.	.	CASSHEGSQPQHF	TGTGCCAGCAGCCACGAGGGTTCTCAGCCCCAGCATTTT
TRBV11-1	TRBJ2-1	TRBD2	.	CASSSGRVNEQFF	TGTGCCAGCAGCTCCGGGAGGGTGAATGAGCAGTTCTTC
TRBV18	TRBJ1-1	.	.	CASRGQLNTEAFF	TGTGCCAGCCGAGGACAGTTGAACACTGAAGCTTTCTTT
TRBV4-1	TRBJ2-7	.	.	CASSLGEGVLYEQYF	TGCGCCAGCAGCCTAGGGGAGGGGGTTTTGTACGAGCAGTACTTC
TRBV11-3	TRBJ2-5	TRBD2	.	CASTRTSGRETQYF	TGTGCCAGCACCAGGACTAGCGGGAGAGAGACCCAGTACTTC
TRBV5-1	TRBJ1-2	.	.	CASSSAGDPYGYTF	TGCGCCAGCAGCTCCGCAGGGGACCCTTATGGCTACACCTTC
TRBV7-2	TRBJ1-6	TRBD1	.	CASSLGDRNNSPLHF	TGTGCCAGCAGCTTAGGGGACAGGAACAATTCACCCCTCCACTTT
TRBV7-9	TRBJ1-1	.	.	CASSLEGVGRGRAEAFF	TGTGCCAGCAGCTTAGAGGGGGTGGGTAGGGGCCGAGCTGAAGCTTTCTTT
TRBV5-5	TRBJ2-2	TRBD2	.	CASSFAGGNTGELFF	TGTGCCAGCAGCTTCGCGGGGGGGAACACCGGGGAGCTGTTTTTT
TRBV19	TRBJ1-4	TRBD1	.	CASSTRTGASEKLFF	TGTGCCAGTAGTACCCGGACAGGGGCGTCCGAAAAACTGTTTTTT
TRBV18	TRBJ1-2	TRBD1	few	CASSPDRGVNGYTF	TGTGCCAGCTCACCCGACAGGGGGGTAAATGGCTACACCTTC
TRBV5-4	TRBJ1-2	.	.	CASSLGREGGYTF	TGTGCCAGCAGCTTGGGCAGGGAGGGAGGCTACACCTTC
TRBV11-2	TRBJ2-7	.	once	CASSSGDGREQYF	TGTGCCAGCAGCTCCGGGGATGGGCGCGAGCAGTACTTC
TRBV25-1	TRBJ1-3	.	.	CASGGSHNTIYF	TGTGCCTCCGGCGGCAGCCATAACACCATATATTTT
TRBV7-8	TRBJ2-7	.	.	CASSHNGRRVSEQYF	TGTGCCAGCAGCCACAACGGTCGCAGGGTCTCCGAGCAGTACTTC
TRBV7-2	TRBJ2-2	.	.	CASSALEAPSWTGELFF	TGTGCCAGCAGCGCCCTGGAGGCCCCTAGTTGGACCGGGGAGCTGTTTTTT
TRBV28	TRBJ1-2	TRBD1	.	CASSWDRGYGYTF	TGTGCCAGCAGTTGGGACAGGGGATATGGCTACACCTTC
TRBV2	TRBJ2-3	TRBD2	few	CASPSGGVTDTQYF	TGTGCCAGCCCTAGCGGGGGGGTGACAGATACGCAGTATTTT
TRBV7-3	TRBJ1-3	.	.	CASSPRGGVGNTIYF	TGTGCCAGCAGCCCCCGGGGAGGGGTTGGAAACACCATATATTTT
TRBV4-2	TRBJ1-1	.	.	CASITSRGKNTEAFF	TGTGCCAGCATCACCTCGCGGGGGAAAAACACTGAAGCTTTCTTT
TRBV7-9	TRBJ1-2	TRBD1	.	CASSYIGDSYGYTF	TGTGCCAGCAGCTATATCGGGGACAGCTATGGCTACACCTTC
TRBV5-1	TRBJ1-1	.	.	CASSFRQAQRDTEAFF	TGCGCCAGCAGCTTCAGACAGGCGCAAAGGGACACTGAAGCTTTCTTT
TRBV4-1	TRBJ2-3	TRBD1	.	CASSQDFRGPPVSDTQYF	TGCGCCAGCAGCCAAGATTTTAGGGGGCCCCCCGTTTCAGATACGCAGTATTTT
TRBV11-2	TRBJ2-2	.	.	CASSLVSGGTTGELFF	TGTGCCAGCAGCTTAGTTAGCGGAGGAACCACCGGGGAGCTGTTTTTT
TRBV29-1	TRBJ2-5	TRBD2	.	CSEGTSGKETQYF	TGCAGCGAAGGGACTAGCGGGAAGGAGACCCAGTACTTC
TRBV4-1	TRBJ1-6	.	.	CASSQFRGSYNSPLHF	TGCGCCAGCAGCCAGTTCAGGGGCTCCTATAATTCACCCCTCCACTTT
TRBV11-2	TRBJ1-4	.	.	CASRRQAREKLFF	TGTGCCAGCAGACGACAGGCCCGAGAAAAACTGTTTTTT
TRBV5-1	TRBJ1-1	.	.	CASSPGGTPNTEAFF	TGCGCCAGCAGCCCGGGGGGAACTCCGAACACTGAAGCTTTCTTT
TRBV5-1	TRBJ2-3	.	.	CASSYRESTDTQYF	TGCGCCAGCAGTTACAGGGAAAGCACAGATACGCAGTATTTT
TRBV5-1	TRBJ1-1	.	.	CASSNAFGMNTEAFF	TGCGCCAGCAGCAACGCTTTCGGGATGAACACTGAAGCTTTCTTT
TRBV4-2	TRBJ2-1	.	once	CASSQGLASYNEQFF	TGTGCCAGCAGCCAAGGTCTAGCGAGTTACAATGAGCAGTTCTTC
TRBV9	TRBJ2-3	TRBD2	.	CASSARLAGPSDTQYF	TGTGCCAGCAGCGCGAGACTAGCGGGGCCCTCAGATACGCAGTATTTT
TRBV7-3	TRBJ1-4	.	.	CASSLQPGLKLFF	TGTGCCAGCAGCCTACAACCGGGACTTAAACTGTTTTTT
TRBV4-2	TRBJ2-7	TRBD2	.	CASSPSGSEEQYF	TGTGCCAGCAGCCCCAGCGGGAGTGAGGAGCAGTACTTC
TRBV5-1	TRBJ2-1	TRBD2	.	CASSLPTSGGANEQFF	TGCGCCAGCAGCTTACCGACTAGCGGGGGGGCCAATGAGCAGTTCTTC
TRBV2	TRBJ2-1	TRBD1	.	CASSPGQGRYNEQFF	TGTGCCAGCAGCCCCGGACAGGGCCGGTACAATGAGCAGTTCTTC
TRBV7-2	TRBJ2-7	TRBD2	.	CASSFRHPLAGEYEQYF	TGTGCCAGCAGCTTCCGACACCCGCTAGCGGGGGAATACGAGCAGTACTTC
TRBV4-3	TRBJ2-7	.	few	CASSQRLVTGYEQYF	TGCGCCAGCAGCCAAAGACTAGTAACTGGCTACGAGCAGTACTTC
TRBV5-6	TRBJ1-6	.	.	CASSLGTTYNSPLHF	TGTGCCAGCAGCTTGGGGACAACCTATAATTCACCCCTCCACTTT
TRBV4-1	TRBJ1-2	.	few	CASSQDQTNYGYTF	TGCGCCAGCAGCCAAGACCAGACTAACTATGGCTACACCTTC
TRBV5-1	TRBJ2-1	TRBD2	.	CASSLLSGRATNEQFF	TGCGCCAGCAGCTTACTTAGCGGGAGGGCCACGAATGAGCAGTTCTTC
TRBV24-1	TRBJ1-5	.	.	CATSKGGNQPQHF	TGTGCCACCTCTAAAGGAGGCAATCAGCCCCAGCATTTT